This is a list of T cell receptor beta chains from one sample in a study of graft-versus-host responses after intestinal transplantation. Their antigens are not known. TCRdb's table, derived via immunoSEQ multiplex PCR, lists solely in-frame clones and lacks some. The sample has about 86,000 clones, around 89% seen once; the top ten hold approximately 0.28%. The sample in question was unstimulated CD4+ T cells sorted from spleen or lymph node cells, obtained before transplant. The receptors here all came from a human donor who was the organ donor for an intestinal transplant. CDR3s include the opening cysteine and the closing phenylalanine or tryptophan. Fields, in order: D gene, J gene, V gene, clone size, CDR3 DNA, CDR3 protein. A D gene is named only where the DNA matches it firmly. Rows give clone size only sometimes, using once, few, many, or a class for an expanded clone.

.,TRBJ2-1,TRBV7-3,.,TGTGCCAGCAGCTTATGGCAGGGTTCGGGCAATGAGCAGTTCTTC,CASSLWQGSGNEQFF
.,TRBJ1-1,TRBV14,.,TGTGCCAGCAGCCAATACGAGAGGGCGGGTGAAGCTTTCTTT,CASSQYERAGEAFF
.,TRBJ2-3,TRBV28,once,TGTGCCAGCAGTTTAGACTATAGCACAGATACGCAGTATTTT,CASSLDYSTDTQYF
.,TRBJ2-7,TRBV21-1,.,TGTGCCAGCAGCAAAAGAAGCGGTGAGCAGTACTTC,CASSKRSGEQYF
.,TRBJ2-5,TRBV19,.,TGTGCCAGTAGTACTTCCCCGGACTCAGGAGGGGAGACCCAGTACTTC,CASSTSPDSGGETQYF
.,TRBJ2-7,TRBV11-2,.,TGTGCCAGCAGCTTAGACTCGTTGGGACTCAACTACGAGCAGTACTTC,CASSLDSLGLNYEQYF
.,TRBJ2-1,TRBV13,.,TGTGCCAGCAGCTATCCCCTTGTGAATGAGCAGTTCTTC,CASSYPLVNEQFF
.,TRBJ2-5,TRBV25-1,.,TGTGCCAGCAGTGAAAAAGATGCGACCCCCACTACTCAAGAGACCCAGTACTTC,CASSEKDATPTTQETQYF
TRBD1,TRBJ1-1,TRBV6-5,.,TGTGCCAGCAGTTACTCGAGTTCGGCAGGGGGTGAAGCTTTCTTT,CASSYSSSAGGEAFF
TRBD1,TRBJ2-7,TRBV6-6,.,TGTGCCAGCAGTCGGGGACAGAGCGAGCAGTACTTC,CASSRGQSEQYF
.,TRBJ2-4,TRBV9,.,TGTGCCAGCAGCGTAGAGGGGACTCGTGGTAACATTCAGTACTTC,CASSVEGTRGNIQYF
TRBD1,TRBJ2-7,TRBV11-1,.,TGTGCCAGCAGCCGGACAGGGGCCTACGAGCAGTACTTC,CASSRTGAYEQYF
TRBD1,TRBJ1-6,TRBV25-1,few,TGTGCCAGCAGTTTACAGGGGGTTGGTTCACCCCTCCACTTT,CASSLQGVGSPLHF
TRBD1,TRBJ1-2,TRBV25-1,.,TGTGCCAGCAGAGACAGGGGGGAAGGCTACACCTTC,CASRDRGEGYTF
TRBD1,TRBJ1-1,TRBV28,.,TGTGCCAGCAGTCCGAGAGGGGGCTGGGGCACTGAAGCTTTCTTT,CASSPRGGWGTEAFF
.,TRBJ1-2,TRBV7-3,.,TGTGCCAGCAGCCCGTTTGGGGGGGGAGCACTCTATGGCTACACCTTC,CASSPFGGGALYGYTF